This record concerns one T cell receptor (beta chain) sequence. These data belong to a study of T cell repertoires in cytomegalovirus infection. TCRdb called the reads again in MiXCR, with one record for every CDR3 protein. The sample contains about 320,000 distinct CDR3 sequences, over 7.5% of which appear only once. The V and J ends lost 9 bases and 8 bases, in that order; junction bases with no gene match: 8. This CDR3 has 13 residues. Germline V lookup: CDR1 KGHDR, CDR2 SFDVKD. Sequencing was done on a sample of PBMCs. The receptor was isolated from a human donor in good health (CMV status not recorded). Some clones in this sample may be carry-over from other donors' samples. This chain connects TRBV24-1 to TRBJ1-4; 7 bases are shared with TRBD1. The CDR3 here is CATLTTGREKLFF. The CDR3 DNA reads TGTGCCACCTTAACGACAGGGCGCGAAAAACTGTTTTTT.